A single sample is the source of the 27 T cell receptor beta chains below, sequenced in a study of shared clonotypes between healthy human individuals. TCRdb's table, derived via immunoSEQ multiplex PCR, lists solely in-frame clones and lacks some. The sample carries approximately 2.4 million clones, 95% recorded once. Sequenced sample: naive CD4+ T cells sorted from blood. Specified subset: CD45RA+ positively selected. Receptors originate from a man between 18 and 29 years old in good health.

Points on this clone: Other DNA sequences in this sample translate to the same CDR3. The chain employs TRBV18 and TRBJ2-2; D perhaps matches TRBD1 (5 bases). This CDR3 spans 14 amino acids. V was trimmed by 3 bases and J by 1 base, leaving 6 bases between them. Germline V gene lookup returns CDR1 KGHSH and CDR2 LQKENI. The CDR3 is CASSPDRNTGELFF. CDR3 nucleotide sequence: TGTGCCAGCTCACCCGACAGGAACACCGGGGAGCTGTTTTTT. The full variable domain, with the rest looked up from reference TRBV18 and TRBJ2-2, is NAGVMQNPRHLVRRRGQEARLRCSPMKGHSHVYWYRQLPEEGLKFMVYLQKENIIDESGMPKERFSAEFPKEGPSILRIQQVVRGDSAAYFCASSPDRNTGELFFGEGSRLTVL.

V gene TRBV4-1 combines with J gene TRBJ2-1; 8 bases match TRBD2. The V gene's germline CDR1 is MGHRA and CDR2 YSYEKL. The junction had 4 bases not matched to a gene; V was cut back by 4 bases and J by 2 bases. The CDR3 consists of 15 residues. CDR3 nucleotide sequence: TGCGCCAGCAGCCCTGGGACTAGGGCCTACAATGAGCAGTTCTTC. Protein: CASSPGTRAYNEQFF.

The chain links TRBV7-2 to TRBJ1-2, with D possibly TRBD1 on 6 matching bases. Trimming left V 3 bases short and J 7 bases short, with 18 bases between. Looked up from germline, CDR1 is SGHTA and CDR2 is FQGNSA. The CDR3 loop spans 15 amino acids. The CDR3 DNA is TGTGCCAGCAGCTTCCGATGGAACAGGGACGGTGGCTACACCTTC. It yields the protein CASSFRWNRDGGYTF. The full variable domain, completed using reference TRBV7-2 and TRBJ1-2, is GAGVSQSPSNKVTEKGKDVELRCDPISGHTALYWYRQSLGQGLEFLIYFQGNSAPDKSGLPSDRFSAERTGGSVSTLTIQRTQQEDSAVYLCASSFRWNRDGGYTFGSGTRLTVV.

Details on this clone: Other DNA sequences within the sample encode an identical CDR3. The V call is TRBV6-6, the J call TRBJ2-7; unclear D gene. Trimming removed 2 bases at V and 4 bases at J, with 6 bases between. The CDR3 has 12 residues. Looked up from germline, CDR1 is MNHNY and CDR2 is SVGAGI (reference sequence). The CDR3 DNA reads as TGTGCCAGCAGTTACGGCCCATACGAGCAGTACTTC. As protein: CASSYGPYEQYF.

This clone was picked up one time. V usage is TRBV7-9 and J usage is TRBJ1-1; the match to TRBD1 covers 8 bases. The CDR3 is 15 residues long. Germline-derived CDR1 and CDR2 are SEHNR and FQNEAQ (reference sequence). V gave up 5 bases and J gave up 6 bases; unmatched junction bases: 11. The CDR3 nucleotides read TGTGCCAGCAGCCCATCTCAGGGGGCAGGGGCTGAAGCTTTCTTT. This encodes CASSPSQGAGAEAFF.

The J gene is TRBJ2-7, the V gene TRBV14; 7 nucleotides align to TRBD1. Trimming at V came to 4 bases and at J to 5 bases, leaving 11 bases not matched to a gene. Germline CDR1 reads SGHDN; CDR2 reads FVKESK. The CDR3 runs to 15 residues. In DNA form, the CDR3 reads TGTGCCAGCAGCCCGCCAGGGGGTAGAGCCCACGAGCAGTACTTC. It is translated as CASSPPGGRAHEQYF.

This clone has only one observation. This chain links TRBV7-8 with TRBJ2-3; possibly TRBD1 for D (6 bases). The CDR3 has 16 residues. The V end lost 1 base, the J end lost 4 bases, and 15 bases lay between the germline ends. Per the germline V gene, CDR1 is SGHVS and CDR2 is FQNEAQ. The CDR3: CASSLEFRGWSDTQYF. CDR3 in DNA: TGTGCCAGCAGCTTAGAGTTCAGGGGATGGTCAGATACGCAGTATTTT.

The rearrangement uses TRBV2 and TRBJ2-5; the D is unclear. Germline V gene sequence: CDR1 SNHLY, CDR2 FYNNEI. V lost 6 bases and J lost 7, with 18 bases in between. The CDR3 totals 14 residues. The CDR3 DNA reads as TGTGCCAGCAGAGCCGGAACCGCTAGTGGGACCCAGTACTTC. It encodes CASRAGTASGTQYF.

This clone was seen only once. The chain has TRBV4-1 and TRBJ2-7; TRBD1 agrees at 7 bases. Germline values: CDR1 MGHRA, CDR2 YSYEKL. The CDR3 is 16 residues long. Unmatched junction bases numbered 6, after V lost 1 base and J lost 0 bases. The CDR3 DNA reads as TGCGCCAGCAGCCAAGCGACAGGGTCAAGCTCCTACGAGCAGTACTTC. It encodes CASSQATGSSSYEQYF.

This clone occurred once. Other DNA sequences of this sample code for an identical CDR3. The rearrangement uses TRBV20-1 and TRBJ2-5; D uncertain. Trimming removed 2 bases from V and 5 bases from J, with 6 bases in between. The CDR3 consists of 11 residues. Germline CDR1 and CDR2: DFQATT and SNEGSKA (reference sequence). The CDR3 here is CSARLSETQYF. For the CDR3, the DNA is TGCAGTGCTAGATTGTCGGAGACCCAGTACTTC.

This clone appeared once. The gene calls are TRBV11-2 and TRBJ2-2; D possibly corresponds to TRBD1 (6 bases). This CDR3 comprises 15 residues. Between the trimmed V and J ends, which lost 5 bases and 4 bases, there was a span of 14 bases. Germline-derived CDR1 and CDR2 are SGHAT and FQNNGV. CDR3 nucleotide sequence: TGTGCCAGCAGCCAACAGGGCATTACCACCGGGGAGCTGTTTTTT. This encodes CASSQQGITTGELFF.

This clone appeared a single time. The rearrangement uses TRBV28 and TRBJ2-7; D may be TRBD1 (6 bases). Looked up from germline, CDR1 is MDHEN and CDR2 is SYDVKM. The CDR3 sequence is 14 residues long. The ends were cut back, 4 bases at V and 3 bases at J, with 13 bases in the middle. CDR3 loop: CASSSGTMVYEQYF. CDR3 in DNA: TGTGCCAGCAGTTCCGGGACAATGGTCTACGAGCAGTACTTC. Variable domain in full (rest from reference TRBV28 and TRBJ2-7): DVKVTQSSRYLVKRTGEKVFLECVQDMDHENMFWYRQDPGLGLRLIYFSYDVKMKEKGDIPEGYSVSREKKERFSLILESASTNQTSMYLCASSSGTMVYEQYFGPGTRLTVT.

The chain's CDR3 is CASREWDQPQHF. The CDR3 DNA sequence: TGTGCCAGCAGGGAGTGGGATCAGCCCCAGCATTTT. This sequence joins TRBV28 and TRBJ1-5; D ambiguous. The V end was cut by 6 bases, the J end by 5 bases, with 8 bases between. From germline, CDR1 is MDHEN and CDR2 SYDVKM. CDR3 length: 12 amino acids.

With respect to this clone: Mismatch with germline at one junction end may stem from a read error. The rearrangement links TRBV6-1 to TRBJ2-3, with 9 bases aligning to TRBD2. Germline-derived CDR1 and CDR2 are MNHNS and SASEGT. CDR3 length: 16 residues. The CDR3 DNA is TGTGCCAGCAATGAAGGGCTAGCGGGGCCCACAGATACGCAGTATTTT. Translated, it gives CASNEGLAGPTDTQYF.

The rearrangement uses TRBV18 and TRBJ1-1; 8 bases line up with TRBD1. With V trimmed by 6 bases and J by 4 bases, 7 bases remained unmatched. The germline CDR1 and CDR2 sequences are KGHSH and LQKENI. CDR3 length: 14 amino acids. In DNA form, the CDR3 reads TGTGCCAGCTCCCAGGGACAGGTGGGCACTGAAGCTTTCTTT. Protein: CASSQGQVGTEAFF.

The chain couples TRBV6-1 to TRBJ1-1; tentatively, D is TRBD1 (6 bases). This CDR3 is built from 15 residues. The V end lost 3 bases, the J end lost 4 bases, and 15 bases lay between the germline ends. CDR1 is MNHNS and CDR2 is SASEGT in the germline V gene. The DNA for the CDR3 is TGTGCCAGCAGTGATCAGGGGAGGGTCGGCACTGAAGCTTTCTTT. It specifies CASSDQGRVGTEAFF.

The chain has TRBV27 and TRBJ1-5; D is undetermined. Looked up from germline, CDR1 is MNHEY and CDR2 is SMNVEV (reference sequence). Trimming stripped 2 bases from V and 7 bases from J, with 9 bases between. This CDR3 region has 13 residues. In DNA, the CDR3 is TGTGCCAGCAGTTTAGAGGTGAGGCAGCCCCAGCATTTT. It yields the protein CASSLEVRQPQHF.

The V call is TRBV10-3, the J call TRBJ1-2, with 7 bases identical to TRBD1. With 0 bases clipped from V and 4 bases from J, the junction kept 14 bases outside the gene matches. Germline CDR1 and CDR2: ENHRY and SYGVKD. The CDR3 is made up of 18 amino acids. The CDR3 region is CAISESEVRTGQRYGYTF. In nucleotides, the CDR3 is TGTGCCATCAGTGAGTCCGAGGTACGGACAGGTCAGCGCTATGGCTACACCTTC.

This chain uses TRBV6-4 with TRBJ2-5; 11 bases are a match to TRBD2. The CDR3 length is 14 residues. The V segment lost 7 bases and the J segment 0 bases; nucleotides outside the gene matches: 1. Germline CDR1 is MRHNA and CDR2 is SNTAGT. CDR3 amino acids: CASTTSGDQETQYF. The CDR3 nucleotides are TGTGCCAGCACGACTAGCGGGGACCAAGAGACCCAGTACTTC.

The CDR3 DNA reads TGTGCCAGCAGGTCGGCAGGGAAACGTGAAGCTTTCTTT. As protein: CASRSAGKREAFF. The V and J genes are TRBV6-6 and TRBJ1-1, with a possible D match to TRBD1 (5 bases). The CDR3 has 13 amino acids. V dropped 6 bases and J dropped 7 bases, with 15 bases sitting between them. Germline V gene sequence: CDR1 MNHNY, CDR2 SVGAGI (reference sequence).

This chain links TRBV5-4 with TRBJ1-2; perhaps TRBD1 as D (6 bases). The CDR3 runs to 16 residues. V was clipped by 2 bases and J by 4 bases, with 18 bases between them. CDR1 is SGHNT and CDR2 is YYREEE in the germline V gene (reference sequence). The CDR3 DNA reads TGTGCCAGCAGCTTTGGTACAGGGTTGTCGGGCTATGGCTACACCTTC. Translating it yields CASSFGTGLSGYGYTF.

This clone was found once. The J gene is TRBJ1-1, the V gene TRBV7-8; D is unresolved. The CDR3 length is 15 residues. Germline-derived CDR1 and CDR2 are SGHVS and FQNEAQ. V lost 2 bases, J lost 4 bases, and 14 bases lay in between. The chain's CDR3 is CASSLNTVGSTEAFF. The CDR3 bases are TGTGCCAGCAGCTTAAACACGGTTGGGAGCACTGAAGCTTTCTTT.

This chain connects TRBV5-4 to TRBJ2-3, with TRBD2 matching 12 bases. With V trimmed by 2 bases and J by 3 bases, 4 bases remained unmatched. The CDR3 is 16 residues long. Per the germline V gene, CDR1 is SGHNT and CDR2 is YYREEE (reference sequence). CDR3 DNA sequence: TGTGCCAGCAGCTTTTTCCTAGCGGGAGGGACAGATACGCAGTATTTT. This encodes CASSFFLAGGTDTQYF.

The chain has TRBV7-2 and TRBJ1-2, with D perhaps matching TRBD1 (6 bases). The germline CDR1 and CDR2 sequences are SGHTA and FQGNSA. Between the trimmed V and J ends, which lost 3 bases and 3 bases, there was a span of 20 bases. The CDR3 covers 17 residues. The DNA for the CDR3 is TGTGCCAGCAGCTTGGGAGATTTCAGGGGTCCCTACTATGGCTACACCTTC. It translates to CASSLGDFRGPYYGYTF.

This chain joins TRBV11-1 and TRBJ2-7; tentatively, D is TRBD1 (6 bases). V was pared by 1 base and J by 6 bases, with 16 bases between. Germline loops: CDR1 SGHAT, CDR2 FQDESV (reference sequence). CDR3 size: 15 residues. The DNA of the CDR3 is TGTGCCAGCAGCTTAGTGGGCAGGGGTAAAGGCGAGCAGTACTTC. Translating gives CASSLVGRGKGEQYF. The whole variable domain, remainder taken from reference TRBV11-1 and TRBJ2-7, is EAEVAQSPRYKITEKSQAVAFWCDPISGHATLYWYRQILGQGPELLVQFQDESVVDDSQLPKDRFSAERLKGVDSTLKIQPAELGDSAMYLCASSLVGRGKGEQYFGPGTRLTVT.

V is TRBV2 and J is TRBJ1-4; possibly TRBD1 for D (5 bases). The germline V gene has CDR1 SNHLY and CDR2 FYNNEI. The CDR3 extends over 15 amino acids. The ends were cut back, 8 bases at V and 5 bases at J, with 18 bases in the middle. CDR3 sequence: CASATAGARNEKLFF. The CDR3, as DNA: TGTGCCAGCGCCACTGCTGGGGCGAGGAATGAAAAACTGTTTTTT.

The gene calls are TRBV10-3 and TRBJ2-1; D is ambiguous. Trimming pared 3 bases from V and 8 bases from J, leaving 11 bases between. The CDR3 has 13 residues. Germline V lookup: CDR1 ENHRY, CDR2 SYGVKD. The CDR3 protein is CAISDTKDHEQFF. CDR3 sequence (DNA): TGTGCCATCAGTGATACTAAGGACCATGAGCAGTTCTTC.